This T cell receptor beta chain stems from a study of CD8 T cells in Susac syndrome. The CDR3 totals 12 residues. Deletions cut 7 bases from V and 8 bases from J, with 15 bases between. The germline V gene encodes CDR1 DFQATT and CDR2 SNEGSKA (reference sequence). A quantity of roughly 0.5 to 1 ug RNA underwent reverse transcription using random hexamers. immunoSEQ multiplex PCR amplified TCR beta CDR3 across 54 Vbeta, 13 Jbeta. Using its own MiXCR run on the immunoSEQ multiplex PCR reads, TCRdb lists one record per CDR3 protein. Among some 140,000 distinct CDR3 sequences, about 93% were seen once, and the ten largest hold about 0.25%.

Sequencing was carried out using CD8+ T cells from PBMCs. J is TRBJ2-1 and V is TRBV20-1, with TRBD2 as a possible D gene (7 bases). This clonotype originated in a human donor with multiple sclerosis. CDR3 nucleotides: TGCAGTGTGGAGGGGGAGGGCGATGAGCAGTTCTTC. Its translation is CSVEGEGDEQFF.